This entry features one T cell receptor beta chain sequence. The table came from immunoSEQ multiplex PCR; TCRdb's copy has only in-frame clones and leaves some out. The sample records about 57,000 clones, about 85% being singletons. The data are from a study of blood T cell repertoires in COVID-19. Overall study context: T cells, B-cell-depleted T cells, or PBMCs provided the cDNA or gDNA that served as material.

V dropped 3 bases and J dropped 8; count of bases not matched to a gene: 11. Germline CDR1 reads MGHRA; CDR2 reads YSYEKL. The CDR3 totals 16 residues. Patients from Seattle were sampled longitudinally, starting during active infection. This sequence joins TRBV4-1 and TRBJ2-2; TRBD2 matches at 8 bases. The material sequenced was peripheral blood. The origin of this receptor is a woman aged 80 or over with COVID-19, enrolled during active disease. The chain's CDR3 is CASSHGGIAGSGELFF. The CDR3, as DNA: TGCGCCAGCAGCCATGGGGGTATAGCGGGGTCAGGGGAGCTGTTTTTT.